This is a list of T cell receptor beta chains from one sample in a study of OX40 agonist ivuxolimab in advanced cancers. Only in-frame clones appear in the TCRdb table, and some are missing; sequencing was by immunoSEQ multiplex PCR. The sample holds tens of thousands of clones, about 81% seen once. Sample: CD4+ or CD8+ T cells sorted from blood, taken in a trial of the OX40 agonist ivuxolimab. These TCRs come from an adult with an advanced solid tumor such as melanoma, head and neck, liver or kidney cancer. The CDR3 runs from the conserved cysteine through the conserved F or W. The order of the fields is V gene, clone size, J gene, D gene, CDR3 DNA, CDR3 protein. D genes are given only for firm matches. Rows may omit the clone size; those that give it use once, few, many or a size class.

V gene: TRBV6-4; clone size: -; J gene: TRBJ1-1; D gene: TRBD1; CDR3 DNA: TGTGCCAGCAGTGTACAGGGGGGCACTGAAGCTTTCTTT; CDR3 protein: CASSVQGGTEAFF
V gene: TRBV27; clone size: once; J gene: TRBJ2-3; D gene: -; CDR3 DNA: TGTGCCAGCAGTCCCATGACAGTAACAGATACGCAGTATTTT; CDR3 protein: CASSPMTVTDTQYF
V gene: TRBV10-3; clone size: -; J gene: TRBJ1-5; D gene: -; CDR3 DNA: TGTGCCATCAGCGAAGGGTTCAGCAATCAGCCCCAGCATTTT; CDR3 protein: CAISEGFSNQPQHF
V gene: TRBV28; clone size: -; J gene: TRBJ1-2; D gene: -; CDR3 DNA: TGTGCCAGCAGTACCGGAAACTATGGCTACACCTTC; CDR3 protein: CASSTGNYGYTF
V gene: TRBV7-9; clone size: -; J gene: TRBJ1-6; D gene: -; CDR3 DNA: TGTGCCAGCAGTTCTCATCAGTCTCCGGACCTTTCACCCCTCCACTTT; CDR3 protein: CASSSHQSPDLSPLHF
V gene: TRBV2; clone size: -; J gene: TRBJ2-5; D gene: TRBD1; CDR3 DNA: TGTGCCAGCAGTGCCCTCGGGACAGGGAGGGAGACCCAGTACTTC; CDR3 protein: CASSALGTGRETQYF
V gene: TRBV5-5; clone size: -; J gene: TRBJ1-3; D gene: -; CDR3 DNA: TGTGCCAGCAGCTTTCAGGGGATGACTGGAAACACCATATATTTT; CDR3 protein: CASSFQGMTGNTIYF
V gene: TRBV13; clone size: -; J gene: TRBJ1-6; D gene: -; CDR3 DNA: TGTGCCAGCAGCTTAGAGGGGCTGCCCGATTCACCCCTCCACTTT; CDR3 protein: CASSLEGLPDSPLHF
V gene: TRBV29-1; clone size: -; J gene: TRBJ1-1; D gene: -; CDR3 DNA: TGCAGCGTTGTCGACCCAGGACAAGCTTTCTTT; CDR3 protein: CSVVDPGQAFF
V gene: TRBV28; clone size: -; J gene: TRBJ2-7; D gene: TRBD2; CDR3 DNA: TGTGCCAGCCCATGTCGGACTAGCAACTTATCCTACGAGCAGTACTTC; CDR3 protein: CASPCRTSNLSYEQYF
V gene: TRBV2; clone size: -; J gene: TRBJ1-6; D gene: -; CDR3 DNA: TGTGCCAGCAGCCTGGGACCGGTGGCCCGTTCACCCCTCCACTTT; CDR3 protein: CASSLGPVARSPLHF